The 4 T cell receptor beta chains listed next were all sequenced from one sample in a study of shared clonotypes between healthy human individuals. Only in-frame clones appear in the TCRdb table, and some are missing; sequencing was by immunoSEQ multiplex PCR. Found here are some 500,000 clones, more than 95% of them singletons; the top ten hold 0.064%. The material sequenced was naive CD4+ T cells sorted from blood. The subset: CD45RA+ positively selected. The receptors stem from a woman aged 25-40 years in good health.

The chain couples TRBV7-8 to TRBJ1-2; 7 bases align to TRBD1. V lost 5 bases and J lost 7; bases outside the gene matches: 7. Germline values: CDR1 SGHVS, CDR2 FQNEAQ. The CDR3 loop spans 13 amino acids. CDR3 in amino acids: CASSLRTGRGYTF. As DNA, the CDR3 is TGTGCCAGCAGCCTCCGGACAGGCCGTGGCTACACCTTC.

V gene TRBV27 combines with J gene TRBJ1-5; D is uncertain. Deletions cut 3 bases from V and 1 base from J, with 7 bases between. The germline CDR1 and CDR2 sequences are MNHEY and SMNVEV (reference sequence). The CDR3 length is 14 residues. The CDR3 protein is CASSFSSSNQPQHF. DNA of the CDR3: TGTGCCAGCAGTTTCAGTTCCAGCAATCAGCCCCAGCATTTT.

The DNA for the CDR3 is TGTGCCAGCAGCCAAGATCTGTTAGCGGGGTCCAGGGATACGCAGTATTTT. It codes for CASSQDLLAGSRDTQYF. The V gene is TRBV4-2, the J gene TRBJ2-3; 8 bases map to TRBD2. Losses at the gene ends were 0 bases for V and 6 bases for J; bases not matched to a gene: 11. Germline V CDR1 and CDR2: LGHNA, YNFKEQ. The CDR3 contains 17 residues.

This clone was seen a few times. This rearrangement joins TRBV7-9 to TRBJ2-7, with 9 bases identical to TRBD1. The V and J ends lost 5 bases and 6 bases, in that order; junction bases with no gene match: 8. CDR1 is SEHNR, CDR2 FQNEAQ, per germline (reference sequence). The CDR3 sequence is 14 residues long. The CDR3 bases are TGTGCCAGCAGCCCGACAGGGGGAGGCTCCGAGCAGTACTTC. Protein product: CASSPTGGGSEQYF.